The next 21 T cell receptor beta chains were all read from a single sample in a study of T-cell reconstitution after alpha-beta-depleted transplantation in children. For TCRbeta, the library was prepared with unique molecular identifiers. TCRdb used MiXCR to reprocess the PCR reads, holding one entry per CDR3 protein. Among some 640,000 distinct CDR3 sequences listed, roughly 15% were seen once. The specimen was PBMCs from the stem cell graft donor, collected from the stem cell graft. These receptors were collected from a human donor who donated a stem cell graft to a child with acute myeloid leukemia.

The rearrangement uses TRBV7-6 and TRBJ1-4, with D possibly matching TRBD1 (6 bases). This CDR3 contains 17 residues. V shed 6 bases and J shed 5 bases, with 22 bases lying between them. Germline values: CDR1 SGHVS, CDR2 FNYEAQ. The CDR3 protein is CASSYPGKGRGNEKLFF. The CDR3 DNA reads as TGTGCCAGCAGTTACCCCGGAAAGGGCAGGGGAAATGAAAAACTGTTTTTT.

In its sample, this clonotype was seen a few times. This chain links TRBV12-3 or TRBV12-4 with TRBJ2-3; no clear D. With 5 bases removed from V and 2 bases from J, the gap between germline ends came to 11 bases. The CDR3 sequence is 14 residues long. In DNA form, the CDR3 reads TGTGCCAGCAGTCCAATGGCGGCCACAGATACGCAGTATTTT. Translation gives CASSPMAATDTQYF.

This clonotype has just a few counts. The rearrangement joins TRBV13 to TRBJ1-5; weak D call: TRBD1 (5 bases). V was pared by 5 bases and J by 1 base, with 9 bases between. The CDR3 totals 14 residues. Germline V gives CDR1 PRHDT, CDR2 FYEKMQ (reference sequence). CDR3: CASSPWGSNQPQHF. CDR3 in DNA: TGTGCCAGCAGCCCATGGGGCAGCAATCAGCCCCAGCATTTT.

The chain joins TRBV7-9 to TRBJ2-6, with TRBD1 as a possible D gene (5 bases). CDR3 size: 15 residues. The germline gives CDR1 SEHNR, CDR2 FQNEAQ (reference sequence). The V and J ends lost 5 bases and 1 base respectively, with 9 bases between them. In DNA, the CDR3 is TGTGCCAGCAGCAGAGGACAATCTGGGGCCAACGTCCTGACTTTC. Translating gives CASSRGQSGANVLTF. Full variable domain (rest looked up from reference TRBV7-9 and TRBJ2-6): DTGVSQNPRHKITKRGQNVTFRCDPISEHNRLYWYRQTLGQGPEFLTYFQNEAQLEKSRLLSDRFSAERPKGSFSTLEIQRTEQGDSAMYLCASSRGQSGANVLTFGAGSRLTVL.

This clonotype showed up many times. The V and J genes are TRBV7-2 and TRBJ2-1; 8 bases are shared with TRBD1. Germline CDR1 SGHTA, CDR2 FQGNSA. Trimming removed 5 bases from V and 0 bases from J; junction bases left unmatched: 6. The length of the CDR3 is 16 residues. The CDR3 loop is CASSPWDRSSYNEQFF. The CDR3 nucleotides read TGTGCCAGCAGCCCGTGGGACAGGTCCTCCTACAATGAGCAGTTCTTC.

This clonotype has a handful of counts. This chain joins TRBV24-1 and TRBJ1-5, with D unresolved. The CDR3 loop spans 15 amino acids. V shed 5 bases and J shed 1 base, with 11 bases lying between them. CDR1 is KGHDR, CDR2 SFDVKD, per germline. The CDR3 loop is CATSGEGRSNQPQHF. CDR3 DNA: TGTGCCACCAGTGGGGAGGGCAGGAGCAATCAGCCCCAGCATTTT.

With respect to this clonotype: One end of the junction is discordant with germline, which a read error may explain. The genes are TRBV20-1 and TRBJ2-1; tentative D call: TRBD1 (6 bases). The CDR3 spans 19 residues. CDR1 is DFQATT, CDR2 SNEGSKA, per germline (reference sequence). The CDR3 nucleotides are TGCTGTGCTAGACCCTCCCTATACAGGGTTCAAAGCTCCTACAATGAGCAGTTCTTC. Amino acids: CCARPSLYRVQSSYNEQFF.

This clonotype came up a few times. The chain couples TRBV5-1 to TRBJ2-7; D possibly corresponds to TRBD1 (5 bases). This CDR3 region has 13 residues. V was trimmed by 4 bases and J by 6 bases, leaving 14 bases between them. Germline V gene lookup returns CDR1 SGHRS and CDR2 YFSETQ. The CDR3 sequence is CASSPADTGEQYF. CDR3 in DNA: TGCGCCAGCAGCCCGGCGGACACGGGCGAGCAGTACTTC.

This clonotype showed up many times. The CDR3 sequence: CASGRGGQGNEQFF. CDR3 sequence (DNA): TGTGCCAGCGGACGGGGGGGCCAAGGGAATGAGCAGTTCTTC. The genes are TRBV6-1 and TRBJ2-1; 8 bases are shared with TRBD2. With V trimmed by 8 bases and J by 7 bases, 10 bases remained unmatched. CDR3 length: 14 amino acids. The germline CDR1 and CDR2 sequences are MNHNS and SASEGT.

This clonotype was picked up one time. CDR3 sequence (DNA): TGCAGTGCTAGGGGAGGACTAGCGGGGGGGGTAAAAAACATTCAGTACTTC. Encoded protein: CSARGGLAGGVKNIQYF. The chain carries TRBV20-1 and TRBJ2-4; 15 positions match TRBD2. J lost 4 bases, V lost 3 bases, and 7 bases had no gene match. The CDR3 is 17 residues long. Germline CDR1 and CDR2: DFQATT and SNEGSKA (reference sequence).

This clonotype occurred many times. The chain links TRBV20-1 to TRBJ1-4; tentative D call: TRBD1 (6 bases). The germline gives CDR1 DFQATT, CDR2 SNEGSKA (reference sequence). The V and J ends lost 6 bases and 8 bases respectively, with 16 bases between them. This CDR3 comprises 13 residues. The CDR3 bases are TGCAGTGCCAAAGGGGGAGGAGAGGAAAAACTGTTTTTT. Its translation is CSAKGGGEEKLFF.

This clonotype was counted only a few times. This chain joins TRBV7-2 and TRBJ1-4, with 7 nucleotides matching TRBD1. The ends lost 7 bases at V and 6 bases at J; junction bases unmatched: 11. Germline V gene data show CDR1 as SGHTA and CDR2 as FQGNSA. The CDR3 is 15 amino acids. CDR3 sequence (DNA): TGTGCCAGCACCCTATACAGGGGTGGGGATGAAAAACTGTTTTTT. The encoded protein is CASTLYRGGDEKLFF.

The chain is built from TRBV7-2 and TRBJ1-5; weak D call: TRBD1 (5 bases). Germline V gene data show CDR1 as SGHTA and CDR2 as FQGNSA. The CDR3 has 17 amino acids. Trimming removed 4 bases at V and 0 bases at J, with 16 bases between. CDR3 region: CASSSSGTRGSNQPQHF. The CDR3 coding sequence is TGTGCCAGCAGCTCGTCCGGGACGCGGGGTAGCAATCAGCCCCAGCATTTT.

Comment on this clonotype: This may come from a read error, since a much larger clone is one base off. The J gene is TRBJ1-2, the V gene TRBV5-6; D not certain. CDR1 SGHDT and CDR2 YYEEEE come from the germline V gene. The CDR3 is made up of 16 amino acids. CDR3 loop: CASGLVVGRLTSGYTF. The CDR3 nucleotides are TGTGCCAGCGGCTTGGTGGTAGGGCGTTTGACAAGTGGCTACACCTTC.

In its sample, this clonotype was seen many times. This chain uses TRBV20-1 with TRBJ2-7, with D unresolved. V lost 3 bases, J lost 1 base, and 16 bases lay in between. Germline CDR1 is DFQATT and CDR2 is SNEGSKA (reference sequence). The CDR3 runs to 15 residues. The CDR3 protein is CSASPGQDESYEQYF. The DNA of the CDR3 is TGCAGTGCTAGTCCAGGCCAGGACGAGTCCTACGAGCAGTACTTC.

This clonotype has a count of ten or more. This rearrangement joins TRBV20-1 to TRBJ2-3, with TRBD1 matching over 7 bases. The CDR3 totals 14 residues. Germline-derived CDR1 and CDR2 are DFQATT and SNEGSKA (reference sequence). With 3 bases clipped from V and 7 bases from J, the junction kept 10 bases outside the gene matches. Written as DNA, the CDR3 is TGCAGTGCTAGCGTAAGGGGGCGAAGGAATACGCAGTATTTT. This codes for CSASVRGRRNTQYF.

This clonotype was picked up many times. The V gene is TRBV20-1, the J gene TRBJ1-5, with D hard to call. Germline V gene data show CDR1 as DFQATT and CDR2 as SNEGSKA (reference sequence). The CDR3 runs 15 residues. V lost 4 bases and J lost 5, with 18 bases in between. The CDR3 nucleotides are TGCAGTGCTACGCCCCCGGAAGGAGGACATCAGCCCCAGCATTTT. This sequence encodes CSATPPEGGHQPQHF.

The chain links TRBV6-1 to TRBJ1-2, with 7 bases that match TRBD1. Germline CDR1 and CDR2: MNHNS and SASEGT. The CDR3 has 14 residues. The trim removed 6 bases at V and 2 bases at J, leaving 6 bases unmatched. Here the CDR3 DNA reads TGTGCCAGCAGAGACAGGGCCCCAAACTATGGCTACACCTTC. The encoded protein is CASRDRAPNYGYTF.

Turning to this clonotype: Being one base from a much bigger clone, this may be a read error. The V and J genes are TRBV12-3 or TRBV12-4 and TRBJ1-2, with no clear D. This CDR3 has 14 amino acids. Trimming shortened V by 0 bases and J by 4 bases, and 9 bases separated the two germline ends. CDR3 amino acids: CASSLAVAFYGYTF. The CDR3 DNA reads TGTGCCAGCAGTTTAGCAGTGGCATTCTATGGCTACACCTTC.

The CDR3 bases are TGCGCCAGCAGCTTGGAGGCAGGGGAAGCTTTCTTT. Translating gives CASSLEAGEAFF. V gene TRBV5-1 combines with J gene TRBJ1-1, with TRBD1 as a possible D gene (5 bases). The CDR3 consists of 12 residues. V was pared by 0 bases and J by 8 bases, with 8 bases between. Per germline, CDR1 SGHRS and CDR2 YFSETQ.

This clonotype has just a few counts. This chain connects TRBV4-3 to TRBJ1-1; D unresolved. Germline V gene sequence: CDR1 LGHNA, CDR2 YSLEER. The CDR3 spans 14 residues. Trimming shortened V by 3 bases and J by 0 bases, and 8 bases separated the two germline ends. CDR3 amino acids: CASSQAHMNTEAFF. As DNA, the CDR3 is TGCGCCAGCAGCCAGGCTCATATGAACACTGAAGCTTTCTTT.